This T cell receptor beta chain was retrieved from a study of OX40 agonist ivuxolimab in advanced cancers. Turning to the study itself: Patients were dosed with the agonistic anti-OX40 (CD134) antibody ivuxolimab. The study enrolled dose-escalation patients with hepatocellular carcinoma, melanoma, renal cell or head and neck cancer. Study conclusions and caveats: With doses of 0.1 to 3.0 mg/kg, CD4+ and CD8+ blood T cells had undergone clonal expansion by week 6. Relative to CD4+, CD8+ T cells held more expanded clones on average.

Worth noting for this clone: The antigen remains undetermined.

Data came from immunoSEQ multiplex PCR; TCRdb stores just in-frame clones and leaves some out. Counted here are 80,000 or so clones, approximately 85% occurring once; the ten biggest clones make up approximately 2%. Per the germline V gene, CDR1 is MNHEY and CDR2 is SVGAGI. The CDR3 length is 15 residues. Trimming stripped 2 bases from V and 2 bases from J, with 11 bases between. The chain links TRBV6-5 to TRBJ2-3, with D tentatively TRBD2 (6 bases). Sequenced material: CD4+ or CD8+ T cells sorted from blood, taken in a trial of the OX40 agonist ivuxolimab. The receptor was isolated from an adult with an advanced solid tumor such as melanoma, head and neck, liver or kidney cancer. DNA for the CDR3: TGTGCCAGCAGTTACGGGGGGTCCGACACAGATACGCAGTATTTT. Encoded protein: CASSYGGSDTDTQYF.